These 32 T cell receptor beta chains originate from one sample sequenced in a study of cytomegalovirus exposure and HLA in healthy donors. The study ran its PCR with 60 Vbeta and 13 Jbeta primers. The method was immunoSEQ multiplex PCR; TCRdb's version includes in-frame clones alone and lacks a portion of them. This table holds some 52,000 clones. Sequenced input: PBMCs. The receptors were gathered from a woman aged 55 to 70 in good health and CMV-seropositive.

The CDR3: CASSFLVSRTGVNTDTQYF. In DNA, the CDR3 is TGTGCCAGCAGTTTTTTAGTTTCCCGAACAGGGGTCAACACAGATACGCAGTATTTT. This chain connects TRBV28 to TRBJ2-3; TRBD1 agrees at 7 bases. CDR3 length: 19 residues. Germline values: CDR1 MDHEN, CDR2 SYDVKM. The J segment lost 2 bases and the V segment lost 3 bases, leaving 17 bases of the junction unmatched. Drawing the rest from reference TRBV28 and TRBJ2-3, the complete variable domain is DVKVTQSSRYLVKRTGEKVFLECVQDMDHENMFWYRQDPGLGLRLIYFSYDVKMKEKGDIPEGYSVSREKKERFSLILESASTNQTSMYLCASSFLVSRTGVNTDTQYFGPGTRLTVL.

The genes are TRBV6-1 and TRBJ2-3, with 7 bases that match TRBD2. The CDR3 is made up of 15 amino acids. V lost 10 bases and J lost 7; bases outside the gene matches: 17. Germline loops: CDR1 MNHNS, CDR2 SASEGT. Here the CDR3 DNA reads TGTGCCACGGGGTACCCTAGCGGAGCCGTTCATACGCAGTATTTT. As protein: CATGYPSGAVHTQYF.

This rearrangement joins TRBV6-6 to TRBJ1-6, with TRBD1 matching 9 bases. Germline assignment: CDR1 MNHNY and CDR2 SVGAGI (reference sequence). This CDR3 contains 13 residues. Trimming took 8 bases from V and 7 from J; bases not matched to a gene: 3. Here the CDR3 DNA reads TGTGCCAGCTCGGGACAGGGAAATTCACCCCTCCACTTT. Its translation is CASSGQGNSPLHF.

The rearrangement links TRBV10-1 to TRBJ2-7, with 7 bases identical to TRBD2. Germline lookup yields CDR1 WNHNN and CDR2 SYGVQD (reference sequence). The CDR3 covers 13 residues. Unmatched junction bases numbered 12, after V lost 11 bases and J lost 5 bases. In DNA, the CDR3 is TGCGCCGCCCCCCACGGGGGAGGGGACGAGCAGTACTTC. It yields the protein CAAPHGGGDEQYF.

The chain has TRBV19 and TRBJ1-1; 7 nucleotides line up with TRBD1. The junction had 13 bases not matched to a gene; V was cut back by 8 bases and J by 1 base. CDR1 and CDR2 (germline): LNHDA, SQIVND (reference sequence). This CDR3 comprises 16 residues. The CDR3 DNA follows: TGTGCCAGTGGGACAGCAGGGGAACTCAGGAACACTGAAGCTTTCTTT. Translated, it gives CASGTAGELRNTEAFF.

The V gene is TRBV2, the J gene TRBJ2-7; 7 bases align to TRBD1. This CDR3 has 14 residues. Germline assignment: CDR1 SNHLY and CDR2 FYNNEI. Losses at the gene ends were 6 bases for V and 2 bases for J; bases not matched to a gene: 7. The DNA of the CDR3 is TGTGCCAGCAGCCGAGCCACAGGGGCCTACGAGCAGTACTTC. This codes for CASSRATGAYEQYF.

The V gene is TRBV7-9, the J gene TRBJ1-6; D is undetermined. The CDR3 has 13 residues. V lost 4 bases and J lost 8, with 9 bases in between. Germline V CDR1 and CDR2: SEHNR, FQNEAQ (reference sequence). This chain's CDR3 is CASSSREHSPLHF. The CDR3 nucleotides are TGTGCCAGCAGCTCCCGGGAGCATTCACCCCTCCACTTT.

The chain uses TRBV18 and TRBJ1-5, with D unresolved. V gave up 2 bases and J gave up 4 bases, with 12 bases separating them. Germline loops: CDR1 KGHSH, CDR2 LQKENI. This CDR3 comprises 15 residues. Written as DNA, the CDR3 is TGTGCCAGCTCACCAACGGGTTCCCCTAATCAGCCCCAGCATTTT. Residues: CASSPTGSPNQPQHF.

The genes are TRBV5-6 and TRBJ2-7; maybe TRBD1 (5 bases). Germline V CDR1 and CDR2: SGHDT, YYEEEE. This CDR3 is 14 amino acids long. Trimming left V 4 bases short and J 4 bases short, with 15 bases between. CDR3 in DNA: TGTGCCAGCAGCCCGCAGGGTATCCTGTACGAGCAGTACTTC. Its protein product is CASSPQGILYEQYF.

J is TRBJ1-4 and V is TRBV5-5; D not resolved. Germline CDR1 and CDR2: SGHKS and YYEKEE (reference sequence). The V end lost 0 bases, the J end lost 0 bases, and 6 bases lay between the germline ends. The CDR3 runs 15 residues. The CDR3 is CASSLDGATNEKLFF. CDR3 nucleotide sequence: TGTGCCAGCAGCTTGGACGGGGCAACTAATGAAAAACTGTTTTTT.

The rearrangement links TRBV11-2 to TRBJ2-5, with 10 bases identical to TRBD1. Unmatched junction bases numbered 8, after V lost 3 bases and J lost 7 bases. CDR1 SGHAT and CDR2 FQNNGV come from the germline V gene. This CDR3 region has 15 residues. CDR3 residues: CASSFPGTGVWTQYF. The CDR3 DNA reads TGTGCCAGCAGCTTTCCCGGGACAGGGGTATGGACCCAGTACTTC.

The chain combines TRBV7-9 with TRBJ1-3; D perhaps matches TRBD1 (5 bases). CDR1 is SEHNR, CDR2 FQNEAQ, per germline (reference sequence). V shed 5 bases and J shed 3 bases, with 14 bases lying between them. This CDR3 region has 15 residues. The CDR3 region has the DNA TGTGCCAGCAGCCCAAAGAGGGGACTTGGAAACACCATATATTTT. This encodes CASSPKRGLGNTIYF.

The genes are TRBV5-1 and TRBJ2-5, with 9 bases aligning to TRBD2. J was trimmed by 5 bases and V by 3 bases; bases with no gene match: 8. Per germline, CDR1 SGHRS and CDR2 YFSETQ. This CDR3 has 15 residues. DNA for the CDR3: TGCGCCAGCAGCTCCAAGCGGGGGGCGGGGGAGACCCAGTACTTC. This codes for CASSSKRGAGETQYF.

The chain has TRBV27 and TRBJ2-7, with 10 bases aligning to TRBD1. The CDR3 length is 16 residues. Germline CDR1 MNHEY, CDR2 SMNVEV (reference sequence). The trim removed 5 bases at V and 0 bases at J, leaving 7 bases unmatched. This CDR3 reads CASSHDRGLSSYEQYF. Written as DNA, the CDR3 is TGTGCCAGCAGTCATGACAGGGGGCTTAGCTCCTACGAGCAGTACTTC.

J is TRBJ2-1 and V is TRBV14; 9 nucleotides line up with TRBD2. Germline CDR1 SGHDN, CDR2 FVKESK. With V trimmed by 4 bases and J by 15 bases, 7 bases remained unmatched. This CDR3 is built from 12 residues. CDR3 sequence reads: CASSRDRTSVFF. The CDR3 coding sequence is TGTGCCAGCAGCCGAGACAGGACTAGCGTGTTCTTC. The full variable domain, rest sourced from reference TRBV14 and TRBJ2-1, is EAGVTQFPSHSVIEKGQTVTLRCDPISGHDNLYWYRRVMGKEIKFLLHFVKESKQDESGMPNNRFLAERTGGTYSTLKVQPAELEDSGVYFCASSRDRTSVFFGPGTRLTVL.

The chain has TRBV10-3 and TRBJ2-1; D uncertain. The V and J ends lost 5 bases and 5 bases respectively, with 19 bases between them. CDR1 and CDR2 from the germline V gene are ENHRY and SYGVKD. The CDR3 is made up of 16 amino acids. CDR3 sequence (DNA): TGTGCCATCAGTTCGGCAGGTCCCACCCCCCACAATGAGCAGTTCTTC. It encodes CAISSAGPTPHNEQFF.

The chain is built from TRBV7-9 and TRBJ2-7; 9 bases agree with TRBD1. The V gene's germline CDR1 is SEHNR and CDR2 FQNEAQ (reference sequence). V lost 5 bases to trimming and J lost 5 bases; unmatched junction nucleotides: 10. CDR3 length equals 15 residues. In DNA, the CDR3 is TGTGCCAGCAGCACTGCACAGGGGGCTGACAACGAGCAGTACTTC. Protein sequence: CASSTAQGADNEQYF.

DNA for the CDR3: TGCGCCACCGGGTGGGCAGATACGCAGTATTTT. This sequence encodes CATGWADTQYF. V is TRBV10-1 and J is TRBJ2-3; D gene unclear. V dropped 10 bases and J dropped 4 bases, with 9 bases sitting between them. This CDR3 has 11 amino acids. The germline CDR1 and CDR2 sequences are WNHNN and SYGVQD (reference sequence).

This chain joins TRBV19 and TRBJ1-1, with no clear D. CDR1 is LNHDA and CDR2 is SQIVND in the germline V gene (reference sequence). The CDR3 is made up of 15 amino acids. Trimming shortened V by 2 bases and J by 0 bases, and 10 bases separated the two germline ends. The CDR3 nucleotides are TGTGCCAGTAGTATAAGTCCAGGTATGAACACTGAAGCTTTCTTT. Protein sequence: CASSISPGMNTEAFF.

This sequence joins TRBV28 and TRBJ1-6; D might be TRBD1 (6 bases). The CDR3 has 14 amino acids. The germline gives CDR1 MDHEN, CDR2 SYDVKM. Trimming took 7 bases from V and 7 from J, leaving 14 bases between them. CDR3 amino acids: CASMAGTQNSPLHF. The CDR3 DNA follows: TGTGCCAGCATGGCCGGGACACAGAATTCACCCCTCCACTTT.

This chain connects TRBV4-3 to TRBJ2-7; 7 nucleotides agree with TRBD1. CDR3 length equals 15 residues. CDR1 and CDR2 (germline): LGHNA, YSLEER. V was pared by 0 bases and J by 3 bases, with 5 bases of the junction left unmatched. The CDR3 DNA reads as TGCGCCAGCAGCCAAGAGGAGGCAGGGGGCTACGAGCAGTACTTC. Residues: CASSQEEAGGYEQYF.

The chain is built from TRBV27 and TRBJ1-2, with 9 bases aligning to TRBD1. CDR1 MNHEY and CDR2 SMNVEV come from the germline V gene (reference sequence). This CDR3 is built from 15 residues. V dropped 6 bases and J dropped 7; count of bases not matched to a gene: 12. For the CDR3, the DNA is TGTGCCAGCAGGACACAGGGGGCCGGTCTGTCTGGCTACACCTTC. Translating it yields CASRTQGAGLSGYTF.

This CDR3 is CASSLDPAGTVTEAFF. The DNA of the CDR3 is TGTGCCAGCAGCTTAGATCCCGCCGGGACAGTGACTGAAGCTTTCTTT. The chain employs TRBV11-2 and TRBJ1-1; 7 bases are shared with TRBD1. From germline, CDR1 is SGHAT and CDR2 FQNNGV. After removal of 0 bases from V and 5 bases from J, the junction contained 9 bases not matched to a gene. There are 16 residues in the CDR3.

The rearrangement joins TRBV25-1 to TRBJ1-2, with 8 bases fitting TRBD1. V was pared by 0 bases and J by 4 bases, with 4 bases of the junction left unmatched. Germline CDR1 is MGHDK and CDR2 is SYGVNS. The CDR3 has 15 residues. This CDR3 reads CASSEYQGAGYGYTF. The CDR3 DNA follows: TGTGCCAGCAGTGAATATCAGGGGGCAGGCTATGGCTACACCTTC.

The V and J genes are TRBV6-1 and TRBJ2-7; D possibly corresponds to TRBD2 (6 bases). Trimming took 3 bases from V and 4 from J, leaving 19 bases between them. From germline, CDR1 is MNHNS and CDR2 SASEGT. This CDR3 has 16 residues. As DNA, the CDR3 is TGTGCCAGCAGTGAGATGAAAGTGCGGAGGGGATACGAGCAGTACTTC. Protein sequence: CASSEMKVRRGYEQYF.

This chain uses TRBV28 with TRBJ1-4; TRBD1 might be the D (5 bases). The CDR3 consists of 15 residues. Trimming cost V 6 bases and J 4 bases, with 15 bases left between them. In germline, CDR1 is MDHEN, CDR2 SYDVKM. CDR3 amino acids: CASRPQGRGNEKLFF. The CDR3 DNA is TGTGCCAGCAGACCTCAGGGAAGGGGTAATGAAAAACTGTTTTTT.

V gene TRBV4-1 combines with J gene TRBJ1-2; perhaps TRBD1 as D (5 bases). The CDR3 is 13 residues long. V gave up 2 bases and J gave up 3 bases, with 7 bases separating them. The germline gives CDR1 MGHRA, CDR2 YSYEKL. CDR3 in amino acids: CASSQRRDYGYTF. Here the CDR3 DNA reads TGCGCCAGCAGCCAACGCAGGGACTATGGCTACACCTTC.

The V gene is TRBV6-6, the J gene TRBJ1-1; tentatively, D is TRBD1 (5 bases). Per germline, CDR1 MNHNY and CDR2 SVGAGI (reference sequence). The length of the CDR3 is 14 residues. Trimming cost V 2 bases and J 3 bases, with 10 bases left between them. The CDR3 is CASSYGGGDTEAFF. Written as DNA, the CDR3 is TGTGCCAGCAGTTACGGGGGGGGAGACACTGAAGCTTTCTTT.

The chain employs TRBV5-8 and TRBJ1-5; TRBD1 matches at 7 bases. With 3 bases clipped from V and 1 base from J, the junction kept 4 bases outside the gene matches. There are 15 residues in the CDR3. Per germline, CDR1 SGHTS and CDR2 YDEGEE. CDR3 coding DNA: TGTGCCAGCAGCTACAGGGGACAAAGCAATCAGCCCCAGCATTTT. As protein: CASSYRGQSNQPQHF. The full variable domain, completed using reference TRBV5-8 and TRBJ1-5, is EAGVTQSPTHLIKTRGQQATLRCSPISGHTSVYWYQQALGLGLQFLLWYDEGEERNRGNFPPRFSGRQFPNYSSELNVNALELEDSALYLCASSYRGQSNQPQHFGDGTRLSIL.

The chain is built from TRBV7-9 and TRBJ1-1; D remains unclear. The CDR3 totals 16 residues. CDR1 and CDR2 (germline): SEHNR, FQNEAQ (reference sequence). Trimming left V 1 base short and J 11 bases short, with 23 bases between. The CDR3 region is CASSLVGGSLADAAFF. In DNA, the CDR3 is TGTGCCAGCAGCTTAGTAGGAGGGAGTTTGGCGGATGCGGCTTTCTTT.

Here the CDR3 reads CASSGDSSNQPQHF. CDR3 DNA: TGTGCCAGCAGCGGGGACAGTAGCAATCAGCCCCAGCATTTT. The chain links TRBV9 to TRBJ1-5, with TRBD1 identical over 7 bases. Per the germline V gene, CDR1 is SGDLS and CDR2 is YYNGEE. This CDR3 contains 14 residues. Trimming at V came to 3 bases and at J to 0 bases, leaving 0 bases not matched to a gene.

DNA for the CDR3: TGTGCCAGCAATACAGGGTTCGAAAAACTGTTTTTT. This encodes CASNTGFEKLFF. The chain carries TRBV7-9 and TRBJ1-4; the D gene is possibly TRBD1 (6 bases). Germline V gene data show CDR1 as SEHNR and CDR2 as FQNEAQ (reference sequence). This CDR3 spans 12 amino acids. V lost 7 bases and J lost 8, with 11 bases in between. Full variable domain (outside the CDR3, taken from reference TRBV7-9 and TRBJ1-4): DTGVSQNPRHKITKRGQNVTFRCDPISEHNRLYWYRQTLGQGPEFLTYFQNEAQLEKSRLLSDRFSAERPKGSFSTLEIQRTEQGDSAMYLCASNTGFEKLFFGSGTQLSVL.